This T cell receptor beta chain stems from a study of T cell responses to AZD1222 COVID-19 vaccine. Study-wide findings and caveats: With dominance at 160-218 and 743-854, vaccine-associated CD4 TCRs spanned spike. There were mostly white British donors and more females than males, and clonal diversity was possibly underestimated.

To note about this clone: Its target is unknown.

TCRdb's table, derived via immunoSEQ multiplex PCR, lists solely in-frame clones and lacks some. Counted here are 150,000 to 200,000 clones, 90% to 95% occurring once; the ten biggest clones make up approximately 1.7%. The specimen comprised peripheral blood, sampled 28 days after the second AZD1222 dose. The TCR originated in an adult who received the AZD1222 COVID-19 vaccine.

For the CDR3, the DNA is TGTGCCAGCAGCCTCAGGGGGCGGTCGGATACGCAGTATTTT. Protein: CASSLRGRSDTQYF. This rearrangement joins TRBV6-5 to TRBJ2-3; 8 bases match TRBD1. CDR3 size: 14 residues. Germline CDR1 reads MNHEY; CDR2 reads SVGAGI. V trimming: 6 bases; J trimming: 6 bases; junction bases outside the gene matches: 8.